This passage covers 6 T cell receptor beta chains from one sample sequenced in a study of pediatric ulcerative colitis. Clones were read by immunoSEQ multiplex PCR, and TCRdb kept only the in-frame ones, dropping some. The table records 50,000 to 65,000 clones, about 90% of them present only once. The sample comprised blood. These receptors all come from a boy between 10 and 17 years old with severe ulcerative colitis.

The chain is built from TRBV2 and TRBJ2-5, with D hard to call. Germline V gene sequence: CDR1 SNHLY, CDR2 FYNNEI. The V end was cut by 4 bases, the J end by 1 base, with 10 bases between. The CDR3 loop spans 14 amino acids. This chain's CDR3 is CASSARLGQETQYF. The CDR3 nucleotides read TGTGCCAGCAGTGCCCGTCTGGGCCAAGAGACCCAGTACTTC. The full variable domain, completed using reference TRBV2 and TRBJ2-5, is EPEVTQTPSHQVTQMGQEVILRCVPISNHLYFYWYRQILGQKVEFLVSFYNNEISEKSEIFDDQFSVERPDGSNFTLKIRSTKLEDSAMYFCASSARLGQETQYFGPGTRLLVL.

The gene calls are TRBV7-2 and TRBJ1-2, with D maybe TRBD1 (5 bases). CDR1 and CDR2 from the germline V gene are SGHTA and FQGNSA. V was cut by 5 bases and J by 4 bases, with 11 bases left in between. This CDR3 comprises 13 residues. The CDR3 DNA sequence: TGTGCCAGCAGCCCCGGGGGGGGCTATGGCTACACCTTC. It yields the protein CASSPGGGYGYTF.

This chain connects TRBV6-5 to TRBJ2-7, with a weak D call TRBD2 (5 bases). Germline V lookup: CDR1 MNHEY, CDR2 SVGAGI. V lost 2 bases and J 4 bases, leaving 15 bases between the germline ends. This CDR3 region has 15 residues. CDR3 sequence (DNA): TGTGCCAGCAGTTACGATCAGTCCCGGGGTTACGAGCAGTACTTC. Translated, it gives CASSYDQSRGYEQYF.

V is TRBV6-1 and J is TRBJ2-1, with TRBD2 matching over 7 bases. V was clipped by 6 bases and J by 10 bases; unmatched bases: 9. The CDR3 is 13 amino acids. The V gene's germline CDR1 is MNHNS and CDR2 SASEGT. The CDR3 bases are TGTGCCAGCAGGGACGGGACTACCACAGAGCAGTTCTTC. This sequence encodes CASRDGTTTEQFF.

The chain employs TRBV6-1 and TRBJ1-4; D gene uncertain. CDR1 MNHNS and CDR2 SASEGT come from the germline V gene. The CDR3 length is 15 residues. V lost 4 bases to trimming and J lost 8 bases, with 17 bases between them. The CDR3: CASSVYREPREKLFF. The CDR3 DNA reads TGTGCCAGCAGTGTTTACCGGGAGCCAAGGGAAAAACTGTTTTTT.

V usage is TRBV2 and J usage is TRBJ2-7, with TRBD2 identical over 8 bases. The V gene end was trimmed by 8 bases and the J gene end by 5 bases; junction bases not matched to a gene: 8. CDR3 length: 13 residues. Per the germline V gene, CDR1 is SNHLY and CDR2 is FYNNEI. The CDR3 protein is CASGGTSYDEQYF. CDR3 bases: TGTGCCAGCGGGGGGACTAGTTATGACGAGCAGTACTTC. The full variable domain, rest sourced from reference TRBV2 and TRBJ2-7, is EPEVTQTPSHQVTQMGQEVILRCVPISNHLYFYWYRQILGQKVEFLVSFYNNEISEKSEIFDDQFSVERPDGSNFTLKIRSTKLEDSAMYFCASGGTSYDEQYFGPGTRLTVT.